This TCR beta chain was recovered during a study of tumor-infiltrating lymphocytes in oesophageal squamous cell carcinoma. The CDR3 covers 16 residues. CDR1 is SGHDT, CDR2 YYEEEE, per germline. Trimming left V 0 bases short and J 1 base short, with 13 bases between. TCRdb independently ran MiXCR on the PCR reads; one entry per CDR3 protein. The sample consists of roughly 20,000 distinct CDR3 sequences, around 33% of them appearing once. The sequence was collected from a male donor with esophageal squamous cell carcinoma. The V gene is TRBV5-6, the J gene TRBJ2-5; the D gene is possibly TRBD2 (5 bases). Material: esophageal tumor tissue. In DNA, the CDR3 is TGTGCCAGCAGCTTGGGAATGGGAGTGATCCAAGAGACCCAGTACTTC. Protein: CASSLGMGVIQETQYF.